Following are 22 T cell receptor beta chains from one sample sequenced in a study of cytomegalovirus exposure and HLA in healthy donors. In the PCR, 60 Vbeta and 13 Jbeta primers were used. Only in-frame clones appear in the TCRdb table, and some are missing; sequencing was by immunoSEQ multiplex PCR. Reported are about 150,000 clones; the ten largest clones contain under 2%. Material: PBMCs. Receptor source: a woman in her fifties or sixties in good health and CMV-seronegative.

The rearrangement joins TRBV7-3 to TRBJ2-1, with TRBD2 identical over 9 bases. The germline V gene encodes CDR1 SGHTA and CDR2 FQGTGA. The V segment lost 2 bases and the J segment 7 bases; nucleotides outside the gene matches: 6. CDR3 length: 15 residues. The CDR3 is CASSLLSSGENEQFF. CDR3 nucleotide sequence: TGTGCCAGCAGCTTACTGTCTAGCGGGGAAAATGAGCAGTTCTTC.

This rearrangement joins TRBV5-1 to TRBJ2-1; tentative D call: TRBD1 (6 bases). This CDR3 spans 16 amino acids. V lost 3 bases, J lost 3 bases, and 16 bases lay in between. The germline V gene encodes CDR1 SGHRS and CDR2 YFSETQ. The CDR3 DNA is TGCGCCAGCAGCTACTCAGGGACACGGGACTACAATGAGCAGTTCTTC. Translation: CASSYSGTRDYNEQFF.

The V call is TRBV5-1, the J call TRBJ2-2; possible D gene TRBD2, 5 bases. The CDR3 length is 15 residues. From germline, CDR1 is SGHRS and CDR2 YFSETQ. Trimming cost V 0 bases and J 6 bases, with 12 bases left between them. The CDR3: CASSLGLTGAGELFF. CDR3 sequence (DNA): TGCGCCAGCAGCTTGGGTCTCACCGGGGCCGGGGAGCTGTTTTTT.

The gene calls are TRBV27 and TRBJ1-1; 7 nucleotides match TRBD1. Unmatched junction bases numbered 5, after V lost 0 bases and J lost 7 bases. The CDR3 extends over 14 amino acids. Germline V gene lookup returns CDR1 MNHEY and CDR2 SMNVEV (reference sequence). CDR3 nucleotide sequence: TGTGCCAGCAGTTTATCGGGACAGCCCGGTGAAGCTTTCTTT. Amino acid sequence: CASSLSGQPGEAFF.

The rearrangement uses TRBV28 and TRBJ2-5; a weak D match, TRBD1 (6 bases). The V and J ends lost 11 bases and 2 bases respectively, with 21 bases between them. CDR1 is MDHEN, CDR2 SYDVKM, per germline. This CDR3 contains 15 residues. The CDR3 bases are TGTGCCTGCTACCCCCAGGGGACAACACAAGAGACCCAGTACTTC. Amino acid sequence: CACYPQGTTQETQYF.

The genes are TRBV13 and TRBJ2-5; D may be TRBD2 (6 bases). This CDR3 spans 16 amino acids. Germline-derived CDR1 and CDR2 are PRHDT and FYEKMQ (reference sequence). Trimming cost V 5 bases and J 2 bases, with 18 bases left between them. The CDR3 sequence is CASSTLTRGTQETQYF. The CDR3 region has the DNA TGTGCCAGCAGCACCTTGACTAGGGGAACACAAGAGACCCAGTACTTC.

The chain is built from TRBV5-6 and TRBJ1-1; the D gene is possibly TRBD1 (5 bases). The ends were cut back, 3 bases at V and 0 bases at J, with 15 bases in the middle. From germline, CDR1 is SGHDT and CDR2 YYEEEE. The CDR3 extends over 16 amino acids. The CDR3 DNA reads as TGTGCCAGCAGCTCCTACAGGTTGGACATGAACACTGAAGCTTTCTTT. It codes for CASSSYRLDMNTEAFF.

The V and J genes are TRBV19 and TRBJ2-2; TRBD2 is a possible D gene (6 bases). CDR1 and CDR2 from the germline V gene are LNHDA and SQIVND (reference sequence). This CDR3 comprises 15 residues. The V gene lost 1 base and the J gene lost 5 bases, with 11 bases spanning the gap. The CDR3 DNA is TGTGCCAGTAGTATAGCGGGAGACGGAACCGGGGAGCTGTTTTTT. It codes for CASSIAGDGTGELFF.

This chain uses TRBV9 with TRBJ2-7, with 10 bases identical to TRBD2. The V segment lost 0 bases and the J segment 3 bases; nucleotides outside the gene matches: 0. The CDR3 runs 14 residues. Germline CDR1 is SGDLS and CDR2 is YYNGEE. The CDR3 protein is CASSVASGSYEQYF. CDR3 nucleotides: TGTGCCAGCAGCGTAGCTAGCGGGAGCTACGAGCAGTACTTC.

The chain combines TRBV5-1 with TRBJ1-1; possibly TRBD1 for D (5 bases). Germline V gene lookup returns CDR1 SGHRS and CDR2 YFSETQ. Trimming removed 0 bases from V and 0 bases from J, with 12 bases in between. The CDR3 has 16 residues. The CDR3 here is CASSLAEGLVNTEAFF. In DNA form, the CDR3 reads TGCGCCAGCAGCTTGGCCGAGGGACTGGTGAACACTGAAGCTTTCTTT.

The chain couples TRBV27 to TRBJ1-5; no clear D gene. CDR1 is MNHEY, CDR2 SMNVEV, per germline (reference sequence). Trimming took 6 bases from V and 3 from J, leaving 6 bases between them. The CDR3 has 12 amino acids. The CDR3 DNA reads as TGTGCCAGCAGGAGGGCCAATCAGCCCCAGCATTTT. Residues: CASRRANQPQHF.

V usage is TRBV29-1 and J usage is TRBJ2-2, with 12 bases aligning to TRBD2. Losses at the gene ends were 7 bases for V and 4 bases for J; bases not matched to a gene: 4. There are 14 residues in the CDR3. The germline V gene has CDR1 SQVTM and CDR2 ANQGSEA. The CDR3, as DNA: TGCAGCGCAACTAGCGGGAGGTCCACCGGGGAGCTGTTTTTT. Its translation is CSATSGRSTGELFF.

V gene TRBV28 combines with J gene TRBJ1-5; 7 bases line up with TRBD1. There are 15 residues in the CDR3. J gave up 2 bases and V 8 bases, and 9 bases lay outside the gene matches. Per germline, CDR1 MDHEN and CDR2 SYDVKM. As DNA, the CDR3 is TGTGCCAGCCGAGGGGGCGGTGTCGGCAATCAGCCCCAGCATTTT. This sequence encodes CASRGGGVGNQPQHF.

CDR3 sequence: CASSTPQGARYEQYF. The CDR3 DNA reads as TGTGCCAGCAGTACCCCACAGGGGGCGCGGTACGAGCAGTACTTC. This chain uses TRBV28 with TRBJ2-7, with 9 bases fitting TRBD1. J lost 4 bases, V lost 5 bases, and 9 bases had no gene match. Germline V CDR1 and CDR2: MDHEN, SYDVKM. This CDR3 spans 15 amino acids.

The chain is built from TRBV2 and TRBJ1-6, with D perhaps matching TRBD1 (5 bases). Trimming stripped 3 bases from V and 4 bases from J, with 10 bases between. Germline CDR1 and CDR2: SNHLY and FYNNEI. This CDR3 contains 15 residues. CDR3 in amino acids: CASSDSGGYNSPLHF. In DNA, the CDR3 is TGTGCCAGCAGTGATTCGGGGGGTTATAATTCACCCCTCCACTTT.

The V gene is TRBV7-2, the J gene TRBJ1-1, with a possible D match to TRBD1 (5 bases). The CDR3 sequence is 13 residues long. The V and J ends lost 4 bases and 1 base respectively, with 7 bases between them. In germline, CDR1 is SGHTA, CDR2 FQGNSA. CDR3 residues: CASSYGQNTEAFF. The CDR3 coding sequence is TGTGCCAGCAGCTATGGACAGAACACTGAAGCTTTCTTT.

This CDR3 is CASSSGGWRTEAFF. The CDR3 nucleotides are TGTGCCAGCAGTTCAGGGGGCTGGAGGACTGAAGCTTTCTTT. This chain links TRBV2 with TRBJ1-1, with 8 positions matching TRBD1. The CDR3 extends over 14 amino acids. J lost 5 bases, V lost 5 bases, and 7 bases had no gene match. Per the germline V gene, CDR1 is SNHLY and CDR2 is FYNNEI.

The chain has TRBV6-1 and TRBJ2-7; 7 nucleotides agree with TRBD1. This CDR3 has 15 residues. Germline CDR1 reads MNHNS; CDR2 reads SASEGT. With 2 bases clipped from V and 9 bases from J, the junction kept 13 bases outside the gene matches. The CDR3 sequence is CASSEIGGRKTVQYF. CDR3 nucleotides: TGTGCCAGCAGTGAAATAGGGGGCCGTAAAACGGTGCAGTACTTC.

The V gene is TRBV28, the J gene TRBJ1-2, with TRBD1 matching 7 bases. CDR3 length equals 14 residues. Germline V CDR1 and CDR2: MDHEN, SYDVKM. V shed 5 bases and J 3 bases; nucleotides not matched to a gene: 6. The chain's CDR3 is CASSLRQGHYGYTF. Here the CDR3 DNA reads TGTGCCAGCAGTCTACGACAGGGTCACTATGGCTACACCTTC.

On this clone: Other DNA sequences in this specimen translate into the identical CDR3. This sequence joins TRBV9 and TRBJ2-7, with 13 bases fitting TRBD2. The germline CDR1 and CDR2 sequences are SGDLS and YYNGEE. The CDR3 contains 15 residues. J gave up 2 bases and V 2 bases, and 1 base lay outside the gene matches. CDR3 sequence reads: CASSVGLAGAYEQYF. The CDR3 nucleotides are TGTGCCAGCAGCGTCGGACTAGCGGGGGCCTACGAGCAGTACTTC. The whole variable domain, filled in from reference TRBV9 and TRBJ2-7, reads DSGVTQTPKHLITATGQRVTLRCSPRSGDLSVYWYQQSLDQGLQFLIQYYNGEERAKGNILERFSAQQFPDLHSELNLSSLELGDSALYFCASSVGLAGAYEQYFGPGTRLTVT.

The chain carries TRBV5-6 and TRBJ1-2; D is possibly TRBD1 (6 bases). The CDR3 is 14 amino acids. Trimming removed 4 bases from V and 4 bases from J, with 14 bases in between. CDR1 and CDR2 (germline): SGHDT, YYEEEE. CDR3 amino acids: CASSPASGAYGYTF. DNA of the CDR3: TGTGCCAGCAGCCCGGCCTCAGGGGCCTATGGCTACACCTTC.

The genes are TRBV9 and TRBJ2-7; tentative D call: TRBD2 (6 bases). Germline V CDR1 and CDR2: SGDLS, YYNGEE. The CDR3 totals 16 residues. V lost 3 bases, J lost 0 bases, and 16 bases lay in between. The DNA of the CDR3 is TGTGCCAGCAGCGCCCGATCGGGAGCCAACTCCTACGAGCAGTACTTC. It encodes CASSARSGANSYEQYF.